Below are 13 T cell receptor beta chains sequenced from a single sample in a study of blood T cell repertoires in COVID-19. Generated by immunoSEQ multiplex PCR, the TCRdb table keeps only in-frame clones and is missing some. The sample includes some 390,000 clones, about 87% of them seen just once. Source material: peripheral blood. These receptors were obtained from an older woman with COVID-19, enrolled during active disease.

This clone has more than one count but fewer than ten. The genes are TRBV5-1 and TRBJ1-5; 8 nucleotides line up with TRBD1. The CDR3 spans 14 residues. The J segment lost 6 bases and the V segment lost 0 bases, leaving 2 bases of the junction unmatched. CDR1 SGHRS and CDR2 YFSETQ come from the germline V gene. CDR3 in DNA: TGCGCCAGCAGCTTGGAACAGGGGGGTCAGCCCCAGCATTTT. It encodes CASSLEQGGQPQHF.

V is TRBV7-8 and J is TRBJ1-2, with 7 bases that match TRBD1. The CDR3 runs 18 residues. The trim removed 5 bases at V and 5 bases at J, leaving 20 bases unmatched. Per the germline V gene, CDR1 is SGHVS and CDR2 is FQNEAQ. The chain's CDR3 is CASSQGGRGVLRAYGYTF. The CDR3 DNA is TGTGCCAGCAGCCAGGGGGGGAGAGGGGTTTTGCGGGCATATGGCTACACCTTC.

The J gene is TRBJ1-2, the V gene TRBV19; 7 bases agree with TRBD1. The germline gives CDR1 LNHDA, CDR2 SQIVND (reference sequence). V was pared by 7 bases and J by 7 bases, with 9 bases of the junction left unmatched. The CDR3 covers 13 residues. The CDR3 loop is CASIPASGGGYTF. The CDR3 DNA sequence: TGTGCCAGTATCCCCGCTTCAGGGGGTGGCTACACCTTC.

J is TRBJ1-6 and V is TRBV2; the match to TRBD1 covers 9 bases. CDR1 is SNHLY, CDR2 FYNNEI, per germline. This CDR3 is 16 amino acids long. Trimming took 6 bases from V and 9 from J; bases not matched to a gene: 12. The CDR3 bases are TGTGCCAGCAGCCCCCGGGACAGGGTCTGGAGTTCACCCCTCCACTTT. This codes for CASSPRDRVWSSPLHF.

A single count supports this clone. This CDR3 reads CASRQGANTGELFF. CDR3 DNA sequence: TGTGCCAGCAGACAGGGGGCGAACACCGGGGAGCTGTTTTTT. The chain couples TRBV9 to TRBJ2-2, with 8 bases aligning to TRBD1. V lost 5 bases to trimming and J lost 0 bases; unmatched junction nucleotides: 0. CDR1 and CDR2 from the germline V gene are SGDLS and YYNGEE. The CDR3 covers 14 residues. Full variable domain (remainder filled in from reference TRBV9 and TRBJ2-2): DSGVTQTPKHLITATGQRVTLRCSPRSGDLSVYWYQQSLDQGLQFLIQYYNGEERAKGNILERFSAQQFPDLHSELNLSSLELGDSALYFCASRQGANTGELFFGEGSRLTVL.

As concerns this clone: The junction differs from germline at one of its ends, possibly a read error. This sequence joins TRBV7-7 and TRBJ2-1; no definite D call. Germline assignment: CDR1 SSHAT and CDR2 FNYEAQ (reference sequence). The CDR3 has 15 residues. Written as DNA, the CDR3 is TGTGCTAGCAGCTTACGAGTCCGACTCTACAATGAGCAGTTCTTC. It yields the protein CASSLRVRLYNEQFF.

V usage is TRBV6-1 and J usage is TRBJ1-1, with a tentative D call TRBD1 (6 bases). Between the trimmed V and J ends, which lost 1 base and 1 base, there was a span of 10 bases. The germline gives CDR1 MNHNS, CDR2 SASEGT. This CDR3 has 15 amino acids. CDR3 loop: CASSEDRVGNTEAFF. The CDR3 nucleotides are TGTGCCAGCAGTGAAGACAGGGTTGGGAACACTGAAGCTTTCTTT.

Comments on this clone: The same CDR3 can be traced to other DNA sequences in this sample. The genes are TRBV5-1 and TRBJ1-2; 7 nucleotides align to TRBD1. Germline CDR1 is SGHRS and CDR2 is YFSETQ. The junction had 1 base not matched to a gene; V was cut back by 0 bases and J by 2 bases. The CDR3 is made up of 14 amino acids. CDR3 bases: TGCGCCAGCAGCTTGGAGACAGGGAACTATGGCTACACCTTC. Protein: CASSLETGNYGYTF.

This clone occurred a few times. CDR3 region: CASSPFGGTINSPLHF. The CDR3 DNA reads TGTGCCAGCTCACCTTTCGGAGGGACGATTAATTCACCCCTCCACTTT. This chain links TRBV18 with TRBJ1-6; TRBD1 is a possible D gene (5 bases). Trimming removed 3 bases at V and 6 bases at J, with 15 bases between. The CDR3 spans 16 residues. The germline CDR1 and CDR2 sequences are KGHSH and LQKENI.

The V gene is TRBV6-5, the J gene TRBJ1-6, with 9 bases identical to TRBD1. Looked up from germline, CDR1 is MNHEY and CDR2 is SVGAGI. CDR3 length: 14 amino acids. The V segment lost 6 bases and the J segment 8 bases; nucleotides outside the gene matches: 5. DNA for the CDR3: TGTGCCAGCAGATTGGGACAGGGCGATTCACCCCTCCACTTT. This encodes CASRLGQGDSPLHF.

As to this clone: At one end, the junction sequence differs from germline, possibly due to a read error. The J gene is TRBJ2-1, the V gene TRBV27, with TRBD1 matching 7 bases. The CDR3 sequence is 14 residues long. Germline assignment: CDR1 MNHEY and CDR2 SMNVEV (reference sequence). CDR3 DNA sequence: TGTGCCTGCAGGGCCAGGGGGAAGACAGGCGAGCAGTTCTTC. Translated, it gives CACRARGKTGEQFF.

Only a few counts were recorded for this clone. The chain employs TRBV24-1 and TRBJ1-2, with 9 bases aligning to TRBD1. Germline V CDR1 and CDR2: KGHDR, SFDVKD. The CDR3 totals 14 residues. V lost 4 bases and J lost 4; bases outside the gene matches: 3. Here the CDR3 DNA reads TGTGCCACCAGTGACACGGACAGGGGCTATGGCTACACCTTC. It is translated as CATSDTDRGYGYTF.

The CDR3 reads CASSPQGPMNTEAFF. The DNA for the CDR3 is TGCGCCAGCAGCCCCCAGGGGCCAATGAACACTGAAGCTTTCTTT. This chain links TRBV5-1 with TRBJ1-1; weak D call: TRBD1 (6 bases). CDR1 and CDR2 (germline): SGHRS, YFSETQ. Trimming stripped 4 bases from V and 0 bases from J, with 13 bases between. This CDR3 has 15 amino acids.